Sequencing of this T cell receptor beta chain was carried out in a study of blood T cell repertoires in COVID-19. Study-wide context: Acute and convalescent COVID-19 specimens originated in the United States, Italy and Spain. Sources were T cells, B-cell-depleted T cells, or PBMCs; the material itself was cDNA or gDNA.

Trimming removed 5 bases from V and 3 bases from J; junction bases left unmatched: 6. The CDR3 is made up of 15 amino acids. Germline V CDR1 and CDR2: MDHEN, SYDVKM. Per the authors' pipeline: For nucleated cells, counts were estimated from reference gene primer amplification. Here immunoSEQ multiplex PCR was the method, and the copy in TCRdb shows in-frame clones only, minus some. That table supplies the V and J calls and clone size; D and trimming were determined from the DNA. The profile covers fewer than 250,000 clones, with approximately 84% appearing a single time and about 5.1% taken by the ten largest.

J is TRBJ2-7 and V is TRBV28; 11 bases map to TRBD1. The receptor was derived from a woman aged 70 to 79 with active or convalescent COVID-19. The sample consisted of peripheral blood. CDR3 protein: CASSRSGTGGYEQYF. CDR3 DNA: TGTGCCAGCAGTCGATCCGGGACAGGGGGCTACGAGCAGTACTTC. Based on the CDR3 plus reference TRBV28 and TRBJ2-7, the full variable domain is DVKVTQSSRYLVKRTGEKVFLECVQDMDHENMFWYRQDPGLGLRLIYFSYDVKMKEKGDIPEGYSVSREKKERFSLILESASTNQTSMYLCASSRSGTGGYEQYFGPGTRLTVT.